Listed here are 19 T cell receptor beta chains from one sample, sequenced in a study of PD-L1 blockade in urothelial cancer. The assay was immunoSEQ multiplex PCR, and TCRdb's table has in-frame clones only and misses some. The sample lists fewer than 25,000 clones; about 83% were seen once. Here the sequenced sample was PBMCs, taken around atezolizumab (anti-PD-L1) treatment. These TCRs come from a man aged 45 to 65 with urothelial cancer.

The chain carries TRBV5-1 and TRBJ2-1; TRBD1 aligns across 10 bases. The CDR3 is 14 residues long. Germline values: CDR1 SGHRS, CDR2 YFSETQ. V lost 9 bases, J lost 9 bases, and 12 bases stayed unmatched. CDR3 protein: CATRQGAFLGEQFF. CDR3 bases: TGCGCCACCAGACAGGGGGCTTTTTTGGGTGAGCAGTTCTTC.

This clone appeared a few times. This same CDR3 is encoded by further DNA sequences in the sample. The V call is TRBV20-1, the J call TRBJ2-3; D is possibly TRBD2 (5 bases). V gave up 3 bases and J gave up 6 bases, with 7 bases separating them. The length of the CDR3 is 11 residues. The germline V gene encodes CDR1 DFQATT and CDR2 SNEGSKA (reference sequence). Here the CDR3 reads CSARGGDTQYF. In DNA form, the CDR3 reads TGCAGTGCTAGGGGCGGGGATACGCAGTATTTT.

The V and J genes are TRBV5-1 and TRBJ1-4, with D hard to call. Between the trimmed V and J ends, which lost 0 bases and 5 bases, there was a span of 14 bases. The CDR3 is made up of 16 amino acids. Germline CDR1 SGHRS, CDR2 YFSETQ. CDR3 residues: CASSLVRGPPNEKLFF. In nucleotides, the CDR3 is TGCGCCAGCAGCTTGGTCCGCGGGCCCCCCAATGAAAAACTGTTTTTT.

In DNA, the CDR3 is TGTGCCAGCAGCTTAGCGGGGACTTCTACTACCTCCTACGAGCAGTACTTC. Amino acids: CASSLAGTSTTSYEQYF. The chain has TRBV7-2 and TRBJ2-7; the D gene is possibly TRBD2 (6 bases). Deletions cut 0 bases from V and 0 bases from J, with 15 bases between. Germline CDR1 reads SGHTA; CDR2 reads FQGNSA. This CDR3 is 17 amino acids long.

This clone was counted once. This chain links TRBV19 with TRBJ2-2; D perhaps matches TRBD2 (5 bases). Germline lookup yields CDR1 LNHDA and CDR2 SQIVND (reference sequence). This CDR3 is built from 14 residues. The CDR3 nucleotides read TGTGCTATCAGTTCCGGGGTAAACACCGGGGAGCTGTTTTTT. It codes for CAISSGVNTGELFF.

This chain connects TRBV7-7 to TRBJ2-2; 7 bases line up with TRBD1. The CDR3 spans 15 residues. V shed 6 bases, J shed 2 bases, and the junction held 6 bases outside the gene matches. Germline lookup yields CDR1 SSHAT and CDR2 FNYEAQ (reference sequence). CDR3 residues: CASRHTGDNTGELFF. In DNA, the CDR3 is TGTGCCAGCAGACATACAGGGGATAACACCGGGGAGCTGTTTTTT.

The chain employs TRBV29-1 and TRBJ2-3; D remains ambiguous. There are 12 residues in the CDR3. Germline CDR1 reads SQVTM; CDR2 reads ANQGSEA. The ends were cut back, 3 bases at V and 5 bases at J, with 9 bases in the middle. CDR3 nucleotides: TGCAGCGTTGACCCGGGTTTAGATACGCAGTATTTT. The encoded protein is CSVDPGLDTQYF.

The J gene is TRBJ2-1, the V gene TRBV27; tentative D call: TRBD2 (5 bases). CDR3 length: 16 amino acids. Trimming removed 7 bases from V and 0 bases from J, with 16 bases in between. Germline V gene lookup returns CDR1 MNHEY and CDR2 SMNVEV (reference sequence). DNA for the CDR3: TGTGCCAGCAACAACCCTTCGGGGAGCTCCTACAATGAGCAGTTCTTC. Its protein product is CASNNPSGSSYNEQFF.

This clone was seen a single time. This rearrangement joins TRBV10-2 to TRBJ2-7, with 13 bases lining up with TRBD2. J lost 3 bases, V lost 3 bases, and 14 bases had no gene match. The CDR3 runs 19 residues. CDR1 is WSHSY and CDR2 is SAAADI in the germline V gene. The CDR3 DNA sequence: TGCGCCAGCAGTGAATTTTACCGACTAGCGGGGGGCCGGAACTACGAGCAGTACTTC. This codes for CASSEFYRLAGGRNYEQYF.

CDR3: CASSEGLAAYEQYF. CDR3 nucleotide sequence: TGCGCCAGCAGCGAGGGACTAGCGGCCTACGAGCAGTACTTC. V and J are TRBV4-3 and TRBJ2-7; 11 nucleotides match TRBD2. The germline V gene encodes CDR1 LGHNA and CDR2 YSLEER. The CDR3 spans 14 residues. The ends lost 5 bases at V and 2 bases at J; junction bases unmatched: 2.

The rearrangement links TRBV4-3 to TRBJ2-5, with unresolved D. V was clipped by 0 bases and J by 9 bases, with 11 bases between them. Germline values: CDR1 LGHNA, CDR2 YSLEER. The CDR3 runs 13 residues. CDR3 nucleotide sequence: TGCGCCAGCAGCCAAGATTTGCCCGGAGCCCAGTACTTC. It translates to CASSQDLPGAQYF.

The chain links TRBV4-1 to TRBJ2-3; 10 bases are shared with TRBD2. There are 14 residues in the CDR3. Germline lookup yields CDR1 MGHRA and CDR2 YSYEKL. After removal of 9 bases from V and 2 bases from J, the junction contained 5 bases not matched to a gene. CDR3 amino acids: CASASGSSTDTQYF. The CDR3, as DNA: TGCGCCAGTGCTAGCGGGAGCTCCACAGATACGCAGTATTTT.

The chain employs TRBV5-5 and TRBJ2-1; no clear D gene. This CDR3 comprises 11 residues. From germline, CDR1 is SGHKS and CDR2 YYEKEE (reference sequence). With 6 bases removed from V and 15 bases from J, the gap between germline ends came to 16 bases. The CDR3 reads CASTNPPERFF. In DNA form, the CDR3 reads TGTGCCAGCACCAACCCCCCGGAGAGGTTCTTC.

This sequence joins TRBV7-9 and TRBJ1-3, with 9 positions matching TRBD1. CDR3 length: 15 residues. Germline CDR1 and CDR2: SEHNR and FQNEAQ (reference sequence). Trimming removed 5 bases from V and 0 bases from J; junction bases left unmatched: 2. The CDR3 DNA sequence: TGTGCCAGCAGCGAGGGACAGGGCTCTGGAAACACCATATATTTT. It is translated as CASSEGQGSGNTIYF.

This clone was seen once. This rearrangement joins TRBV19 to TRBJ2-3; 13 bases align to TRBD2. Germline CDR1 and CDR2: LNHDA and SQIVND (reference sequence). This CDR3 has 15 residues. Germline trimming cut 6 bases from V and 3 bases from J; bases unmatched to any gene: 3. CDR3 amino acids: CASSQGLAGTDTQYF. CDR3 DNA sequence: TGTGCCAGTAGCCAGGGACTAGCGGGAACAGATACGCAGTATTTT.

V gene TRBV7-2 combines with J gene TRBJ2-7, with 11 bases fitting TRBD2. CDR3 size: 15 residues. Trimming at V came to 5 bases and at J to 5 bases, leaving 8 bases not matched to a gene. Per germline, CDR1 SGHTA and CDR2 FQGNSA. The CDR3 loop is CASSPPGLAANEQYF. The CDR3 region has the DNA TGTGCCAGCAGCCCCCCGGGACTAGCGGCCAACGAGCAGTACTTC.

The V gene is TRBV19, the J gene TRBJ2-2; a possible D gene is TRBD2 (6 bases). This CDR3 comprises 16 residues. CDR1 and CDR2 from the germline V gene are LNHDA and SQIVND (reference sequence). V was pared by 10 bases and J by 4 bases, with 22 bases between. The CDR3 region is CATTSPTGEITGELFF. CDR3 nucleotides: TGTGCCACCACCTCGCCCACGGGAGAAATCACCGGGGAGCTGTTTTTT.

The chain employs TRBV5-1 and TRBJ2-2, with TRBD1 identical over 7 bases. This CDR3 has 16 amino acids. V shed 7 bases, J shed 4 bases, and the junction held 13 bases outside the gene matches. CDR1 and CDR2 from the germline V gene are SGHRS and YFSETQ. The DNA for the CDR3 is TGCGCCAGCTCTCCCACAGGGGCCCCTCGCACCGGGGAGCTGTTTTTT. Its protein is CASSPTGAPRTGELFF. The whole variable domain, filled in from reference TRBV5-1 and TRBJ2-2, reads KAGVTQTPRYLIKTRGQQVTLSCSPISGHRSVSWYQQTPGQGLQFLFEYFSETQRNKGNFPGRFSGRQFSNSRSEMNVSTLELGDSALYLCASSPTGAPRTGELFFGEGSRLTVL.

This chain connects TRBV4-1 to TRBJ2-1; 13 positions match TRBD2. This CDR3 spans 16 amino acids. The V segment lost 1 base and the J segment 8 bases; nucleotides outside the gene matches: 5. Per germline, CDR1 MGHRA and CDR2 YSYEKL. CDR3 amino acids: CASSQVPTSGGYEQFF. The DNA of the CDR3 is TGCGCCAGCAGCCAAGTACCGACTAGCGGGGGGTATGAGCAGTTCTTC.